This T cell receptor beta chain was sequenced in a study of cytomegalovirus exposure and HLA in healthy donors. Findings and caveats of the study: Later analysis reportedly placed an Asian-associated ancestry cluster below the roughly 670-donor mean in N-insertions. The likely explanation for a cluster of highly shared sequence variants was sequencing artifact. Donors were assumed by presence/absence analyses to have roughly uniform sequencing depth.

PCR primers comprised 60 Vbeta and 13 Jbeta primers. Data came from immunoSEQ multiplex PCR; TCRdb stores just in-frame clones and leaves some out. Of more than 85,000 clones listed, under 85% are singletons. J was trimmed by 6 bases and V by 6 bases; bases with no gene match: 7. The CDR3 loop spans 13 amino acids. The germline V gene encodes CDR1 GTSNPN and CDR2 SVGIG (reference sequence). The table lists this clone with a few counts. Its specificity is unknown. The receptor was isolated from a man aged 30 to 45 in good health and CMV-seronegative. This chain links TRBV30 with TRBJ2-3; 9 positions agree with TRBD2. Sequences were obtained from PBMCs. CDR3 sequence: CACQRGAGDTQYF. Written as DNA, the CDR3 is TGTGCCTGCCAGCGGGGGGCCGGGGATACGCAGTATTTT.